This T cell receptor beta chain was recorded in a study of T cell changes during pregnancy in multiple sclerosis. Data came from immunoSEQ multiplex PCR; TCRdb stores just in-frame clones and leaves some out. This table has about 40,000 clones, around nine tenths appearing once. In germline, CDR1 is SGDLS, CDR2 YYNGEE. V gave up 0 bases and J gave up 0 bases; unmatched junction bases: 9. This CDR3 region has 17 residues. The chain has TRBV9 and TRBJ2-7, with TRBD2 identical over 7 bases. This TCR derives from a female donor with multiple sclerosis, enrolled in a pregnancy study. This material consisted of CD4+ T cells from peripheral blood mononuclear cells, taken before pregnancy. Written as DNA, the CDR3 is TGTGCCAGCAGCGTAGGGGCATTAGGCGGGAGCTCCTACGAGCAGTACTTC. It codes for CASSVGALGGSSYEQYF.